This entry concerns a single T cell receptor (beta chain). The entry originates in a study of T cell changes during pregnancy in multiple sclerosis. Repertoires were generated with immunoSEQ multiplex PCR, while TCRdb's copy carries only in-frame clones and drops some. The sample contains around 42,000 clones, about nine tenths of which appear only once. Deletions cut 6 bases from V and 4 bases from J, with 19 bases between. The CDR3 sequence is 15 residues long. Germline V CDR1 and CDR2: MDHEN, SYDVKM. The receptor was isolated from a female donor in good health, enrolled as a control in a pregnancy study. This sequence joins TRBV28 and TRBJ2-7; D uncertain. The starting material was CD4+ T cells from peripheral blood mononuclear cells, obtained in the second trimester of pregnancy. In DNA form, the CDR3 reads TGTGCCAGCAGACCAGCACCTGCGGCACCTTACGAGCAGTACTTC. As protein: CASRPAPAAPYEQYF.